Listed here are 19 T cell receptor beta chains from one sample, sequenced in a study of blood T cell repertoires in COVID-19. The data were produced by immunoSEQ multiplex PCR, yet TCRdb's version contains in-frame clones alone and is incomplete. The sample shows 330,000 or so clones, about 90% of them seen only once. Sequencing used PBMCs or T cells enriched from blood (not recorded which). The origin of the receptors is a man aged 35 to 55 in a cohort exposed to, infected with or recovered from COVID-19 (not recorded which).

The V and J genes are TRBV5-1 and TRBJ2-7; 7 bases map to TRBD2. Per germline, CDR1 SGHRS and CDR2 YFSETQ. The CDR3 spans 18 residues. Trimming at V came to 4 bases and at J to 3 bases, leaving 19 bases not matched to a gene. CDR3 sequence (DNA): TGCGCCAGCAGCGTCACCGATCGAGGGGCTAGCGGCCTCTACGAGCAGTACTTC. Translation gives CASSVTDRGASGLYEQYF.

This chain joins TRBV5-1 and TRBJ1-3, with D tentatively TRBD1 (6 bases). The CDR3 extends over 14 amino acids. Trimming removed 3 bases at V and 0 bases at J, with 7 bases between. Germline V gene lookup returns CDR1 SGHRS and CDR2 YFSETQ. The CDR3 DNA is TGCGCCAGCAGCTCAGGGGTCTCTGGAAACACCATATATTTT. Residues: CASSSGVSGNTIYF.

The chain is built from TRBV5-1 and TRBJ1-2, with TRBD1 identical over 7 bases. The V and J ends lost 6 bases and 4 bases, in that order; junction bases with no gene match: 6. The CDR3 consists of 13 residues. Per germline, CDR1 SGHRS and CDR2 YFSETQ. CDR3 in amino acids: CASNQGQRYGYTF. The CDR3 DNA follows: TGCGCCAGCAACCAGGGACAGCGCTATGGCTACACCTTC.

The chain combines TRBV5-1 with TRBJ2-1; TRBD1 might be the D (6 bases). The CDR3 sequence is 16 residues long. V gave up 4 bases and J gave up 4 bases, with 18 bases separating them. CDR1 and CDR2 from the germline V gene are SGHRS and YFSETQ. CDR3 nucleotides: TGCGCCAGCAGCATAACAGGGTCGACGGGGTACAATGAGCAGTTCTTC. It is translated as CASSITGSTGYNEQFF.

Note on this clone: Within the sample, other DNA sequences also encode this same CDR3. V gene TRBV18 combines with J gene TRBJ2-3, with D perhaps matching TRBD2 (5 bases). The CDR3 consists of 14 residues. The germline V gene encodes CDR1 KGHSH and CDR2 LQKENI. The V gene lost 3 bases and the J gene lost 0 bases, with 7 bases spanning the gap. CDR3 nucleotide sequence: TGTGCCAGCTCACCCGGCGGGAGCACAGATACGCAGTATTTT. Amino acid sequence: CASSPGGSTDTQYF. Looking up the rest from reference TRBV18 and TRBJ2-3 gives the full variable domain: NAGVMQNPRHLVRRRGQEARLRCSPMKGHSHVYWYRQLPEEGLKFMVYLQKENIIDESGMPKERFSAEFPKEGPSILRIQQVVRGDSAAYFCASSPGGSTDTQYFGPGTRLTVL.

The CDR3 reads CASSLDREKELFF. Written as DNA, the CDR3 is TGTGCCAGCAGCTTAGACAGGGAAAAGGAGCTGTTTTTT. The rearrangement joins TRBV7-3 to TRBJ2-2, with 7 bases aligning to TRBD1. V was clipped by 2 bases and J by 10 bases; unmatched bases: 4. This CDR3 region has 13 residues. Looked up from germline, CDR1 is SGHTA and CDR2 is FQGTGA.

This chain links TRBV19 with TRBJ2-2; TRBD2 agrees at 8 bases. V lost 3 bases to trimming and J lost 5 bases; unmatched junction nucleotides: 8. CDR1 is LNHDA, CDR2 SQIVND, per germline (reference sequence). The CDR3 is 16 residues long. The CDR3 coding sequence is TGTGCCAGTAGTATCGGGGGGGCAGGGCGGACCGGGGAGCTGTTTTTT. Encoded protein: CASSIGGAGRTGELFF.

V gene TRBV19 combines with J gene TRBJ2-7, with TRBD1 matching 9 bases. Germline V CDR1 and CDR2: LNHDA, SQIVND (reference sequence). The junction had 4 bases not matched to a gene; V was cut back by 4 bases and J by 0 bases. The CDR3 consists of 15 residues. The CDR3 loop is CASSTTGGSSYEQYF. CDR3 nucleotide sequence: TGTGCCAGTAGTACGACAGGGGGGAGCTCCTACGAGCAGTACTTC.

The CDR3 DNA reads as TGTGCCATCAGTGGCTTGAGGGCAGGACGTCAAGAGCAGTTCTTC. Translated, it gives CAISGLRAGRQEQFF. The gene calls are TRBV10-3 and TRBJ2-1; tentatively, D is TRBD2 (5 bases). This CDR3 is 15 amino acids long. The germline V gene has CDR1 ENHRY and CDR2 SYGVKD. The V end lost 4 bases, the J end lost 10 bases, and 20 bases lay between the germline ends.

V and J are TRBV10-1 and TRBJ2-7; a weak D match, TRBD1 (5 bases). Deletions cut 11 bases from V and 2 bases from J, with 13 bases between. The V gene's germline CDR1 is WNHNN and CDR2 SYGVQD (reference sequence). The CDR3 is 12 amino acids. The CDR3 region is CADLDSPYEQYF. In DNA form, the CDR3 reads TGCGCCGACCTCGACAGCCCCTACGAGCAGTACTTC.

This chain connects TRBV4-1 to TRBJ1-2, with 8 nucleotides matching TRBD1. Germline V CDR1 and CDR2: MGHRA, YSYEKL. V was clipped by 4 bases and J by 4 bases; unmatched bases: 8. This CDR3 has 15 residues. This CDR3 reads CASSPGTGLFYGYTF. CDR3 sequence (DNA): TGCGCCAGCAGCCCCGGGACAGGACTTTTCTATGGCTACACCTTC.

The chain carries TRBV19 and TRBJ2-3, with 7 bases aligning to TRBD2. Germline V gives CDR1 LNHDA, CDR2 SQIVND (reference sequence). The CDR3 sequence is 17 residues long. J lost 1 base, V lost 4 bases, and 11 bases had no gene match. The DNA for the CDR3 is TGTGCCAGTAGTACACGTTCTAGCGGTCCCCGCACAGATACGCAGTATTTT. This sequence encodes CASSTRSSGPRTDTQYF.

The chain is built from TRBV2 and TRBJ2-2, with 16 bases identical to TRBD2. Unmatched junction bases numbered 6, after V lost 4 bases and J lost 7 bases. Germline V gene lookup returns CDR1 SNHLY and CDR2 FYNNEI. CDR3 length equals 17 residues. The CDR3 DNA reads as TGTGCCAGCAGTGGGGGACTAGCGGGAGGGCCGATCGGGGAGCTGTTTTTT. This sequence encodes CASSGGLAGGPIGELFF. Filled out from reference TRBV2 and TRBJ2-2, the complete variable domain reads EPEVTQTPSHQVTQMGQEVILRCVPISNHLYFYWYRQILGQKVEFLVSFYNNEISEKSEIFDDQFSVERPDGSNFTLKIRSTKLEDSAMYFCASSGGLAGGPIGELFFGEGSRLTVL.

This sequence joins TRBV6-5 and TRBJ1-2, with a tentative D call TRBD1 (5 bases). V lost 6 bases and J 5 bases, leaving 19 bases between the germline ends. The CDR3 has 15 amino acids. CDR1 is MNHEY, CDR2 SVGAGI, per germline. Here the CDR3 DNA reads TGTGCCAGCAGCACCTTTAGACAGAACGGTTATGGCTACACCTTC. Translated, it gives CASSTFRQNGYGYTF.

This sequence joins TRBV2 and TRBJ2-5, with D tentatively TRBD2 (5 bases). Trimming removed 8 bases at V and 2 bases at J, with 9 bases between. Per germline, CDR1 SNHLY and CDR2 FYNNEI. The CDR3 totals 12 residues. The CDR3 sequence: CASQRRQETQYF. DNA of the CDR3: TGTGCCAGCCAACGGAGGCAAGAGACCCAGTACTTC.

This rearrangement joins TRBV19 to TRBJ1-2; 10 bases align to TRBD1. The CDR3 sequence is 17 residues long. Per the germline V gene, CDR1 is LNHDA and CDR2 is SQIVND (reference sequence). J lost 3 bases, V lost 7 bases, and 14 bases had no gene match. The CDR3 sequence is CASTRYGGTGEYYGYTF. The CDR3 nucleotides are TGTGCCAGTACCCGATACGGGGGGACAGGGGAATACTATGGCTACACCTTC. Drawing the rest from reference TRBV19 and TRBJ1-2, the complete variable domain is DGGITQSPKYLFRKEGQNVTLSCEQNLNHDAMYWYRQDPGQGLRLIYYSQIVNDFQKGDIAEGYSVSREKKESFPLTVTSAQKNPTAFYLCASTRYGGTGEYYGYTFGSGTRLTVV.

Written as DNA, the CDR3 is TGTGCCAGCAGCCAATTCGAGGAAAAGAACACCGGGGAGCTGTTTTTT. Encoded protein: CASSQFEEKNTGELFF. The chain has TRBV16 and TRBJ2-2; D unclear. The CDR3 has 16 residues. Deletions cut 1 base from V and 1 base from J, with 10 bases between. Germline V gene lookup returns CDR1 KGHSY and CDR2 FQNENV. The whole variable domain, filled in from reference TRBV16 and TRBJ2-2, reads GEEVAQTPKHLVRGEGQKAKLYCAPIKGHSYVFWYQQVLKNEFKFLISFQNENVFDETGMPKERFSAKCLPNSPCSLEIQATKLEDSAVYFCASSQFEEKNTGELFFGEGSRLTVL.

The genes are TRBV16 and TRBJ2-5, with 8 bases aligning to TRBD2. CDR1 and CDR2 from the germline V gene are KGHSY and FQNENV. CDR3 size: 15 residues. The V and J ends lost 1 base and 4 bases, in that order; junction bases with no gene match: 5. This chain's CDR3 is CASSQYYTSGETQYF. CDR3 in DNA: TGTGCCAGCAGCCAATATTACACTAGCGGAGAGACCCAGTACTTC.

The chain has TRBV4-2 and TRBJ2-1; D uncertain. This CDR3 has 13 residues. Germline V gene sequence: CDR1 LGHNA, CDR2 YNFKEQ. V lost 0 bases and J lost 3, with 3 bases in between. CDR3 sequence: CASSQDYYNEQFF. DNA of the CDR3: TGTGCCAGCAGCCAAGATTACTACAATGAGCAGTTCTTC.